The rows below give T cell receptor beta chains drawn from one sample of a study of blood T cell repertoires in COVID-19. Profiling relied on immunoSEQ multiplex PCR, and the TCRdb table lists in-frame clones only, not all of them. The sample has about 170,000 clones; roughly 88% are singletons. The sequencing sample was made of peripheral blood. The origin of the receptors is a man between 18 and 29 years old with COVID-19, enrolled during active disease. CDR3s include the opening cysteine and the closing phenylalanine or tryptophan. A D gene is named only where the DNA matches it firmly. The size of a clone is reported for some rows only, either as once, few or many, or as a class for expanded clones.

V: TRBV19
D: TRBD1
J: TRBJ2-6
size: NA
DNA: TGTGCCATAACTCCCCCGGGACAGGGGTCAATAGGGTGGGCCAACGTCCTGACTTTC
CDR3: CAITPPGQGSIGWANVLTF

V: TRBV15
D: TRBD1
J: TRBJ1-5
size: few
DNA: TGTGCCACCGGGACAGGGACTAGCAATCAGCCCCAGCATTTT
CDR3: CATGTGTSNQPQHF

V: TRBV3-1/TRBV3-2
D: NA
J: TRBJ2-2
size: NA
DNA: TGTGCCAGCAGCCAAGGACCGACAGGCTTGAACACCGGGGAGCTGTTTTTT
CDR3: CASSQGPTGLNTGELFF

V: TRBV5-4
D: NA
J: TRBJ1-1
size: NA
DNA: TGTGCCAGCACCTGGGGGCTGGGAGGGGTCACTGAAGCTTTCTTT
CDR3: CASTWGLGGVTEAFF

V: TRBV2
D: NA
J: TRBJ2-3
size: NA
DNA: TGTGCCAGCACTTACACCACAGATACGCAGTATTTT
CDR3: CASTYTTDTQYF

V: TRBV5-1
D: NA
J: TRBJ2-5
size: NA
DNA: TGCGCCAGCAGCTTCCCGGGTGAGACCCAGTACTTC
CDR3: CASSFPGETQYF

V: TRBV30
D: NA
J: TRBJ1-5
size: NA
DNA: TGTGCCTGCCAACTAGGGCCCTTTAGCAATCAGCCCCAGCATTTT
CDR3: CACQLGPFSNQPQHF

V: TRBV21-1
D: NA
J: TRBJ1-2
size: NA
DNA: TGTGCCAGCAGCAATCCCTCAGGGCGAGGCTACACCTTC
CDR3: CASSNPSGRGYTF

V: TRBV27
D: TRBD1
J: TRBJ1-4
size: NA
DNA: TGTGCCAGCAGTTTATCGACAGGGACGGGGCAACTGTTTTTT
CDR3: CASSLSTGTGQLFF

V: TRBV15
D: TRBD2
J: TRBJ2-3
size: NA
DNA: TGTGCCACCAGCAGAGATAGGCTAGCGGGAGTTTCGGATACGCAGTATTTT
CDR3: CATSRDRLAGVSDTQYF

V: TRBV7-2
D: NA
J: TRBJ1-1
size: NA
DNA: TGTGCCAGCAGCCCCTACGGGAGGAACACTGAAGCTTTCTTT
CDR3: CASSPYGRNTEAFF

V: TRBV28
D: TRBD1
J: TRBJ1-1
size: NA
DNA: TGTGCCAGCAGGGTGACAGGGACGGGCACTGAAGCTTTCTTT
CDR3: CASRVTGTGTEAFF

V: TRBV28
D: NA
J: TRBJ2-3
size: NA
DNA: TGTGCCAGCCGACTTGTAGATACGCAGTATTTT
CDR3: CASRLVDTQYF

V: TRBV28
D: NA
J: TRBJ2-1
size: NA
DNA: TGTGCCAGCAGTTTATCAGGTTATGAGCAGTTCTTC
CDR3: CASSLSGYEQFF

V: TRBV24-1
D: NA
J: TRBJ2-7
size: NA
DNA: TGTGCCACCAGTGATTTAGCCGGCGGCTACGAGCAGTACTTC
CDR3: CATSDLAGGYEQYF